Here is one T cell receptor beta chain with its context. The data belong to a study of blood T cell repertoires in COVID-19. Sequenced by immunoSEQ multiplex PCR; TCRdb stores in-frame clones only, minus some. The data show 30,000 to 40,000 clones, 75% to 90% seen once. Trimming pared 5 bases from V and 0 bases from J, leaving 10 bases between. This CDR3 comprises 14 residues. Germline CDR1 and CDR2: MNHEY and SVGAGI. This TCR was recovered from a human donor with acute or convalescent COVID-19. The donor label of this sample is uncertain. The V call is TRBV6-5, the J call TRBJ1-1, with D possibly being TRBD1 (6 bases). Sample: peripheral blood. The CDR3 coding sequence is TGTGCCAGCAGTCGAGGACAGCTGAACACTGAAGCTTTCTTT. Its translation: CASSRGQLNTEAFF.